These T cell receptor beta chains were read from a single sample in a study of cytomegalovirus exposure and HLA in healthy donors. Clones were read by immunoSEQ multiplex PCR, and TCRdb kept only the in-frame ones, dropping some. The data hold approximately 90,000 clones, with around 93% observed a single time. Sequenced material: PBMCs. The origin of the receptors is a woman in her 30s in good health and CMV-seropositive. The CDR3 runs from the conserved cysteine through the conserved F or W. Fields, in order: J gene, V gene, clone size, D gene, CDR3 protein, CDR3 DNA. D genes are given only for firm matches. Clone size is not always given. Where it is, it says once, few, many or a class for expanded clones.

TRBJ2-5	TRBV2	-	-	CASSEFTGPQETQYF	TGTGCCAGCAGTGAATTCACAGGGCCTCAAGAGACCCAGTACTTC
TRBJ2-3	TRBV30	-	-	CAWSVGPRLGDHTQYF	TGTGCCTGGAGTGTAGGCCCCCGGCTAGGGGATCATACGCAGTATTTT
TRBJ2-7	TRBV18	-	-	CASSPEEFYEQYF	TGTGCCAGCTCACCCGAGGAGTTCTACGAGCAGTACTTC
TRBJ2-1	TRBV28	-	-	CASSTKTLQESYNEQFF	TGTGCCAGCAGTACTAAAACTCTACAGGAGTCCTACAATGAGCAGTTCTTC
TRBJ1-2	TRBV6-5	-	-	CASSSSYGYTF	TGTGCCAGCAGTTCGAGCTATGGCTACACCTTC
TRBJ2-1	TRBV28	few	-	CASSFSLSRNNEQFF	TGTGCCAGCAGTTTTTCCTTGTCCCGTAACAATGAGCAGTTCTTC
TRBJ1-1	TRBV5-4	-	TRBD1	CASSFGQGVLDTEAFF	TGTGCCAGCAGCTTCGGACAGGGCGTGTTGGACACTGAAGCTTTCTTT
TRBJ1-5	TRBV7-9	-	-	CASSHQGAQHF	TGTGCCAGCAGCCATCAGGGTGCCCAGCATTTT
TRBJ2-3	TRBV6-5	-	TRBD2	CASSFRTSGRSDTQYF	TGTGCCAGCAGTTTCCGGACTAGCGGGAGGTCAGATACGCAGTATTTT
TRBJ2-7	TRBV5-6	-	TRBD2	CASSSRDYFSYEQYF	TGTGCCAGCAGCTCCCGGGACTACTTCTCCTACGAGCAGTACTTC
TRBJ2-2	TRBV4-2	once	TRBD2	CASSPGTSGTGELFF	TGTGCCAGCAGCCCAGGGACTAGCGGGACCGGGGAGCTGTTTTTT
TRBJ2-6	TRBV9	-	TRBD1	CASSPRQGAGGANVLTF	TGTGCCAGCAGCCCCCGACAGGGGGCGGGAGGGGCCAACGTCCTGACTTTC
TRBJ1-5	TRBV15	few	TRBD1	CATSRGSNTGTGSQPQHF	TGTGCCACCAGCAGAGGGTCTAACACCGGGACAGGGAGTCAGCCCCAGCATTTT
TRBJ1-2	TRBV19	-	TRBD1	CASSIRTGDGYTF	TGTGCCAGTAGTATAAGGACAGGGGATGGCTACACCTTC
TRBJ1-1	TRBV4-1	-	TRBD1	CASSLSDRGNRAFF	TGCGCCAGCAGCCTTTCAGACAGGGGGAACCGAGCTTTCTTT
TRBJ2-1	TRBV6-6	-	-	CASSPYTGFSLF	TGTGCCAGCAGCCCCTATACAGGGTTCTCCCTCTTC
TRBJ1-1	TRBV25-1	-	-	CASSDRAFKATEAFF	TGTGCCAGCAGTGACAGGGCGTTCAAGGCCACTGAAGCTTTCTTT
TRBJ2-3	TRBV7-2	once	TRBD2	CASSSRGTSGTDTQYF	TGTGCCAGCAGCTCACGAGGGACTAGCGGGACAGATACGCAGTATTTT
TRBJ2-5	TRBV28	-	TRBD2	CASSLRPSGGGTQYF	TGTGCCAGCAGTTTACGCCCTAGCGGGGGGGGGACCCAGTACTTC
TRBJ2-7	TRBV28	-	TRBD1	CASSQGTGGPSSYEQYF	TGTGCCAGCAGTCAAGGGACAGGGGGCCCGAGCTCCTACGAGCAGTACTTC
TRBJ2-1	TRBV21-1	-	-	CASSKGGLAGYLTYNEQFF	TGTGCCAGCAGCAAAGGAGGACTAGCGGGATACTTAACTTACAATGAGCAGTTCTTC
TRBJ1-5	TRBV18	-	TRBD1	CASSPRGTGGLNQPQHF	TGTGCCAGCTCACCCCGCGGGACAGGGGGCCTGAATCAGCCCCAGCATTTT
TRBJ1-2	TRBV9	-	-	CASSVNGGGYTF	TGTGCCAGCAGCGTAAACGGGGGGGGCTACACCTTC
TRBJ1-4	TRBV5-6	-	TRBD1	CASSFRRQGNEKLFF	TGTGCCAGCAGCTTTCGGAGACAGGGGAATGAAAAACTGTTTTTT
TRBJ2-7	TRBV27	-	-	CASSLNGHEQYF	TGTGCCAGCAGTTTAAATGGCCACGAGCAGTACTTC
TRBJ2-7	TRBV6-5	-	TRBD1	CASSYTPGTGAYEQYF	TGTGCCAGCAGTTACACCCCGGGGACAGGGGCCTACGAGCAGTACTTC
TRBJ2-7	TRBV14	-	-	CASSQVTDSLRQYF	TGTGCCAGCAGCCAAGTCACGGACTCACTTAGGCAGTACTTC
TRBJ2-3	TRBV25-1	-	-	CASSDGRDFTDTQYF	TGTGCCAGCAGTGATGGGAGAGACTTCACAGATACGCAGTATTTT
TRBJ1-1	TRBV5-5	-	TRBD1	CATNRGPDTEAFF	TGTGCCACCAACAGGGGGCCGGACACTGAAGCTTTCTTT
TRBJ1-1	TRBV29-1	few	-	CSAERNREAFF	TGCAGCGCCGAGAGGAACCGGGAAGCTTTCTTT
TRBJ2-7	TRBV7-2	-	TRBD2	CASSLRPAGNYEQYF	TGTGCCAGCAGCTTACGGCCAGCGGGGAATTACGAGCAGTACTTC
TRBJ2-5	TRBV30	-	TRBD1	CAWSVPVTGGQETQYF	TGTGCCTGGAGTGTACCCGTGACAGGGGGGCAAGAGACCCAGTACTTC
TRBJ2-1	TRBV12-5	-	TRBD1	CPEGASSYNEQFF	TGTCCCGAGGGGGCTAGCTCCTACAATGAGCAGTTCTTC
TRBJ2-3	TRBV5-4	-	TRBD2	CASSLGLAPDTQYF	TGTGCCAGCAGCTTGGGACTAGCCCCGGATACGCAGTATTTT
TRBJ2-3	TRBV5-3	-	-	CARSRTDTDTQYF	TGTGCCAGAAGCAGGACTGACACAGATACGCAGTATTTT
TRBJ1-1	TRBV18	-	-	CASSLSPVRAKDTEAFF	TGTGCCAGCTCCCTAAGTCCGGTGAGGGCTAAGGACACTGAAGCTTTCTTT
TRBJ2-5	TRBV5-1	-	-	CASSSGLNTQETQYF	TGCGCCAGCAGCTCAGGCTTAAACACCCAAGAGACCCAGTACTTC
TRBJ1-5	TRBV2	-	TRBD1	CASRQTGVSNQPQHF	TGTGCCAGCAGGCAAACAGGGGTTAGCAATCAGCCCCAGCATTTT
TRBJ1-5	TRBV6-5	-	-	CASSSKGSGSNQPQHF	TGTGCCAGCAGTTCGAAGGGTAGCGGGAGCAATCAGCCCCAGCATTTT
TRBJ2-3	TRBV6-1	once	-	CASRPSDSDTQYF	TGTGCCAGCAGACCTAGCGACTCAGATACGCAGTATTTT
TRBJ1-2	TRBV2	-	-	CASTIYGYTF	TGTGCCAGCACTATCTATGGCTACACCTTC
TRBJ2-1	TRBV7-9	-	TRBD1	CASSYRGQGTPYNEQFF	TGTGCCAGCAGCTACCGAGGACAGGGGACACCCTACAATGAGCAGTTCTTC
TRBJ2-7	TRBV4-3	-	-	CASSQVGQGPYEQYF	TGCGCCAGCAGCCAAGTAGGTCAGGGCCCGTACGAGCAGTACTTC
TRBJ2-1	TRBV5-1	-	TRBD2	CASSKTSGRRDEQFF	TGCGCCAGCAGCAAAACTAGCGGGAGAAGGGATGAGCAGTTCTTC
TRBJ1-3	TRBV19	-	-	CASSRQGDTIYF	TGTGCCAGTAGTCGGCAGGGCGACACCATATATTTT
TRBJ1-2	TRBV19	-	-	CASSNKDTFLNYGYTF	TGTGCCAGTAGTAATAAGGACACCTTTCTTAACTATGGCTACACCTTC
TRBJ2-5	TRBV7-9	-	TRBD2	CASSLAPSGRFQETQYF	TGTGCCAGCAGCTTAGCACCTAGCGGGAGGTTCCAAGAGACCCAGTACTTC
TRBJ1-2	TRBV5-1	-	-	CASSLVPGGLDYGYTF	TGCGCCAGCAGCTTGGTCCCCGGGGGGCTTGACTATGGCTACACCTTC
TRBJ2-3	TRBV7-2	-	TRBD2	CASSYGTSGSTQYF	TGTGCCAGCAGCTATGGGACTAGCGGGAGTACGCAGTATTTT
TRBJ2-7	TRBV7-5	-	-	CARSLRQEYEQYF	TGTGCCAGAAGCTTAAGGCAGGAATACGAGCAGTACTTC
TRBJ2-3	TRBV28	-	-	CASGWRDYTDTQYF	TGTGCCAGCGGGTGGCGGGATTACACAGATACGCAGTATTTT
TRBJ2-1	TRBV6-5	-	-	CASSYSNRRGQFF	TGTGCCAGCAGTTACTCGAACCGGAGGGGGCAGTTCTTC
TRBJ2-5	TRBV7-9	-	TRBD1	CASSLGGQGAETQYF	TGTGCCAGCAGCTTAGGCGGGCAGGGGGCAGAGACCCAGTACTTC
TRBJ1-1	TRBV4-3	-	TRBD1	CASSQGTGDTEAFF	TGCGCCAGCAGCCAGGGGACAGGGGACACTGAAGCTTTCTTT